These 20 T cell receptor beta chains share one sample of origin, sequenced in a study of blood T cell repertoires in COVID-19. Sequenced by immunoSEQ multiplex PCR; TCRdb stores in-frame clones only, minus some. Counted here are more than 110,000 clones, approximately 84% occurring once; the ten biggest clones make up 1.5% to 2%. Sequenced: PBMCs or T cells enriched from blood (not recorded which). The receptor set was obtained from a woman younger than 30 who had been exposed to COVID-19.

V and J are TRBV30 and TRBJ2-7; 7 bases map to TRBD1. The CDR3 totals 12 residues. The junction had 8 bases not matched to a gene; V was cut back by 7 bases and J by 5 bases. In germline, CDR1 is GTSNPN, CDR2 SVGIG (reference sequence). CDR3 amino acids: CALKTGWNEQYF. Here the CDR3 DNA reads TGTGCCTTAAAGACAGGGTGGAACGAGCAGTACTTC.

The chain combines TRBV3-1 (or the pseudogene TRBV3-2) with TRBJ2-5; D unresolved. The CDR3 has 11 residues. Trimming pared 6 bases from V and 2 bases from J, leaving 4 bases between. Germline values: CDR1 LGHDT, CDR2 YNNKEL (reference sequence). CDR3 in DNA: TGTGCCAGCAGGGCTCAAGAGACCCAGTACTTC. Its translation is CASRAQETQYF.

The genes are TRBV19 and TRBJ2-7; TRBD2 matches at 11 bases. Germline CDR1 and CDR2: LNHDA and SQIVND (reference sequence). V was clipped by 1 base and J by 4 bases; unmatched bases: 9. This CDR3 is built from 17 residues. The CDR3 reads CASSIAPPGLAAYEQYF. CDR3 DNA sequence: TGTGCCAGTAGTATAGCTCCCCCGGGACTAGCGGCTTACGAGCAGTACTTC. Complete variable domain (other parts from reference TRBV19 and TRBJ2-7): DGGITQSPKYLFRKEGQNVTLSCEQNLNHDAMYWYRQDPGQGLRLIYYSQIVNDFQKGDIAEGYSVSREKKESFPLTVTSAQKNPTAFYLCASSIAPPGLAAYEQYFGPGTRLTVT.

This chain links TRBV27 with TRBJ1-1; D not resolved. Trimming stripped 0 bases from V and 1 base from J, with 9 bases between. The CDR3 runs 15 residues. Germline CDR1 and CDR2: MNHEY and SMNVEV (reference sequence). The DNA for the CDR3 is TGTGCCAGCAGTTTATCGCCTTCAGGGAACACTGAAGCTTTCTTT. As protein: CASSLSPSGNTEAFF.

The chain couples TRBV27 to TRBJ2-1, with 11 bases lining up with TRBD2. Trimming removed 8 bases from V and 8 bases from J; junction bases left unmatched: 5. The germline gives CDR1 MNHEY, CDR2 SMNVEV (reference sequence). The CDR3 runs to 13 residues. CDR3 protein: CASVPSGRHEQFF. The CDR3 bases are TGTGCCAGCGTACCTAGCGGGAGGCATGAGCAGTTCTTC.

This chain joins TRBV5-4 and TRBJ2-3; TRBD2 matches 7 bases. Per the germline V gene, CDR1 is SGHNT and CDR2 is YYREEE (reference sequence). The V gene end was trimmed by 4 bases and the J gene end by 2 bases; junction bases not matched to a gene: 10. The CDR3 has 16 amino acids. The CDR3 DNA is TGTGCCAGCAGCCCCGGAGTAGCGGGCTCCACAGATACGCAGTATTTT. Amino acids: CASSPGVAGSTDTQYF.

This chain links TRBV4-1 with TRBJ2-7; weak D call: TRBD2 (6 bases). V was clipped by 1 base and J by 2 bases, with 12 bases between them. CDR1 and CDR2 (germline): MGHRA, YSYEKL. The CDR3 spans 15 residues. CDR3 sequence reads: CASSQAPGVAYEQYF. The CDR3 coding sequence is TGCGCCAGCAGCCAAGCCCCGGGGGTTGCCTACGAGCAGTACTTC.

This chain joins TRBV7-3 and TRBJ2-7; D possibly corresponds to TRBD1 (6 bases). Germline values: CDR1 SGHTA, CDR2 FQGTGA. V was pared by 1 base and J by 2 bases, with 6 bases between. The CDR3 covers 13 residues. The CDR3 sequence is CASSLKGAYEQYF. DNA of the CDR3: TGTGCCAGCAGCTTAAAGGGGGCCTACGAGCAGTACTTC.

The V gene is TRBV7-3, the J gene TRBJ2-7; a possible D gene is TRBD2 (6 bases). Germline CDR1 is SGHTA and CDR2 is FQGTGA. The CDR3 extends over 13 amino acids. The ends were cut back, 0 bases at V and 9 bases at J, with 12 bases in the middle. CDR3 sequence (DNA): TGTGCCAGCAGCTTAACTGTAGAGGGAGGGCAGTACTTC. Translated, it gives CASSLTVEGGQYF.

This rearrangement joins TRBV3-1 (or the pseudogene TRBV3-2) to TRBJ2-1; 10 bases fit TRBD1. The ends lost 1 base at V and 1 base at J; junction bases unmatched: 1. The V gene's germline CDR1 is LGHDT and CDR2 YNNKEL (reference sequence). This CDR3 has 16 residues. The CDR3 spells CASSQVGQGSYNEQFF. CDR3 nucleotides: TGTGCCAGCAGCCAAGTGGGACAGGGGTCCTACAATGAGCAGTTCTTC.

The rearrangement uses TRBV18 and TRBJ1-1; 10 nucleotides align to TRBD1. Germline V gene sequence: CDR1 KGHSH, CDR2 LQKENI. This CDR3 is built from 14 residues. The V gene end was trimmed by 3 bases and the J gene end by 7 bases; junction bases not matched to a gene: 5. CDR3 amino acids: CASSPGQGYGEAFF. DNA for the CDR3: TGTGCCAGCTCACCGGGACAGGGGTATGGTGAAGCTTTCTTT.

This chain uses TRBV6-6 with TRBJ2-3; D is undetermined. V was clipped by 6 bases and J by 9 bases, with 16 bases between them. The CDR3 has 13 residues. Per germline, CDR1 MNHNY and CDR2 SVGAGI (reference sequence). The CDR3 DNA reads as TGTGCCAGCAGCCCTACCGAGGTGGAGACGCAGTATTTT. It is translated as CASSPTEVETQYF.

J is TRBJ2-7 and V is TRBV6-4; 7 positions match TRBD2. V was clipped by 7 bases and J by 4 bases; unmatched bases: 10. This CDR3 comprises 14 residues. The V gene's germline CDR1 is MRHNA and CDR2 SNTAGT. CDR3 sequence (DNA): TGTGCCAGCACCTTTCCGGGGGGAAAGTACGAGCAGTACTTC. It yields the protein CASTFPGGKYEQYF.

This chain joins TRBV3-1 (or the pseudogene TRBV3-2) and TRBJ1-3; no definite D call. Germline lookup yields CDR1 LGHDT and CDR2 YNNKEL (reference sequence). This CDR3 spans 15 amino acids. V was clipped by 4 bases and J by 0 bases, with 10 bases between them. CDR3 in amino acids: CASSLEQSSGNTIYF. The CDR3 nucleotides read TGTGCCAGCAGCCTCGAGCAAAGCTCTGGAAACACCATATATTTT.

The chain employs TRBV5-1 and TRBJ1-6; TRBD1 matches at 8 bases. V gave up 8 bases and J gave up 1 base; unmatched junction bases: 5. Germline CDR1 SGHRS, CDR2 YFSETQ. The CDR3 totals 15 residues. CDR3 protein: CASRWDRSYNSPLHF. The CDR3 nucleotides read TGCGCCAGTAGGTGGGACAGGTCCTATAATTCACCCCTCCACTTT. The whole variable domain, filled in from reference TRBV5-1 and TRBJ1-6, reads KAGVTQTPRYLIKTRGQQVTLSCSPISGHRSVSWYQQTPGQGLQFLFEYFSETQRNKGNFPGRFSGRQFSNSRSEMNVSTLELGDSALYLCASRWDRSYNSPLHFGNGTRLTVT.

V gene TRBV20-1 combines with J gene TRBJ2-7, with a weak D call TRBD1 (5 bases). Per the germline V gene, CDR1 is DFQATT and CDR2 is SNEGSKA (reference sequence). There are 12 residues in the CDR3. Trimming removed 3 bases at V and 3 bases at J, with 9 bases between. The CDR3 DNA follows: TGCAGTGCTAGTCAGGGCCTCTACGAGCAGTACTTC. The encoded protein is CSASQGLYEQYF.

For the CDR3, the DNA is TGTGCCATCAGTCAGGGGGCAGCTAATGAAAAACTGTTTTTT. Translation: CAISQGAANEKLFF. The chain has TRBV10-3 and TRBJ1-4; 8 bases are shared with TRBD1. The CDR3 has 14 residues. Germline lookup yields CDR1 ENHRY and CDR2 SYGVKD. V was pared by 5 bases and J by 3 bases, with 2 bases of the junction left unmatched.

This clone is a singleton in its sample. V and J are TRBV5-1 and TRBJ2-3; 8 nucleotides match TRBD1. The CDR3 length is 14 residues. V was clipped by 7 bases and J by 3 bases; unmatched bases: 7. CDR1 SGHRS and CDR2 YFSETQ come from the germline V gene. The CDR3 here is CASRYRGSTDTQYF. CDR3 in DNA: TGCGCCAGCCGCTACAGGGGGTCGACAGATACGCAGTATTTT.

J is TRBJ1-5 and V is TRBV5-1; 8 nucleotides match TRBD1. The V gene end was trimmed by 4 bases and the J gene end by 4 bases; junction bases not matched to a gene: 4. CDR1 SGHRS and CDR2 YFSETQ come from the germline V gene. The CDR3 covers 14 residues. The CDR3 coding sequence is TGCGCCAGCAGCCCAGGGGGCCGTAATCAGCCCCAGCATTTT. Its protein is CASSPGGRNQPQHF.

The genes are TRBV19 and TRBJ1-2, with 7 positions matching TRBD1. CDR1 and CDR2 (germline): LNHDA, SQIVND (reference sequence). This CDR3 is built from 14 residues. The V and J ends lost 5 bases and 7 bases, in that order; junction bases with no gene match: 10. The CDR3 DNA is TGTGCCAGTAGTCGTACAGGGGCGACGGGTGGCTACACCTTC. This encodes CASSRTGATGGYTF.